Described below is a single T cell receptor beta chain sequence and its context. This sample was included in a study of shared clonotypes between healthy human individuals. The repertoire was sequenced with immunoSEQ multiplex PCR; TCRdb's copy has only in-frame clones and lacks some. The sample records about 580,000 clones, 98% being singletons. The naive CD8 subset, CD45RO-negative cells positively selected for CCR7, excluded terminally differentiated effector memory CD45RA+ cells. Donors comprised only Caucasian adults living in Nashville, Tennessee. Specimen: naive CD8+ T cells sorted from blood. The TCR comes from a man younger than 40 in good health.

The CDR3 DNA sequence: TGTGCCAGCAAAGTGAACGGAGGGGGGAAAAACATTCAGTACTTC. It codes for CASKVNGGGKNIQYF. The genes are TRBV27 and TRBJ2-4; D assignment may be TRBD1 or TRBD2 (6 bases each). Germline CDR1 MNHEY, CDR2 SMNVEV (reference sequence). CDR3 size: 15 residues. The V end was cut by 7 bases, the J end by 4 bases, with 17 bases between.